The 14 T cell receptor beta chains below all came from one sample that was sequenced in a study of type 1 regulatory T cells. TCRdb processed the reads anew with MiXCR; each CDR3 protein has one entry. The data contain 15,000 to 20,000 distinct CDR3 sequences, roughly 10% of them seen just once; the ten biggest clones take up about 2.7%. Specimen: CD4+ T cells, either the whole sample or a sorted fraction (not recorded which). These receptors all come from a human donor in good health.

A note on this clonotype: The junction differs from germline at one of its ends, possibly a read error. This sequence joins TRBV3-1 and TRBJ2-1, with D tentatively TRBD2 (5 bases). The CDR3 spans 15 residues. Germline V gene data show CDR1 as LGHDT and CDR2 as YNNKEL (reference sequence). CDR3 coding DNA: TGTGCCAGCAGCCAACTAGCCCTCTCCTACGATGAGCAGTTCTTC. It codes for CASSQLALSYDEQFF.

In its sample, this clonotype was seen many times. V is TRBV5-1 and J is TRBJ2-1, with a weak D call TRBD2 (6 bases). The CDR3 runs 12 residues. Germline CDR1 SGHRS, CDR2 YFSETQ. V was pared by 0 bases and J by 12 bases, with 10 bases between. The CDR3 is CASSLAGEWQFF. CDR3 coding DNA: TGCGCCAGCAGCTTGGCGGGAGAGTGGCAGTTCTTC.

This clonotype was recorded a few times. The chain carries TRBV19 and TRBJ1-1; 11 positions agree with TRBD1. V was clipped by 5 bases and J by 5 bases; unmatched bases: 4. Germline V lookup: CDR1 LNHDA, CDR2 SQIVND (reference sequence). The CDR3 length is 14 residues. This chain's CDR3 is CASSPRDRGTEAFF. In nucleotides, the CDR3 is TGTGCCAGTAGTCCGAGGGACAGGGGGACTGAAGCTTTCTTT.

This clonotype was seen many times. V is TRBV7-2 and J is TRBJ2-7, with TRBD1 matching over 10 bases. The CDR3 has 14 amino acids. The V segment lost 4 bases and the J segment 3 bases; nucleotides outside the gene matches: 3. Germline V lookup: CDR1 SGHTA, CDR2 FQGNSA. CDR3 sequence (DNA): TGTGCCAGCAGCTCGACAGGGGGCCACTACGAGCAGTACTTC. Its protein product is CASSSTGGHYEQYF. Complete variable domain (other parts from reference TRBV7-2 and TRBJ2-7): GAGVSQSPSNKVTEKGKDVELRCDPISGHTALYWYRQSLGQGLEFLIYFQGNSAPDKSGLPSDRFSAERTGGSVSTLTIQRTQQEDSAVYLCASSSTGGHYEQYFGPGTRLTVT.

The chain uses TRBV20-1 and TRBJ2-1; tentatively, D is TRBD1 (6 bases). With 1 base removed from V and 9 bases from J, the gap between germline ends came to 10 bases. The CDR3 consists of 12 residues. Germline values: CDR1 DFQATT, CDR2 SNEGSKA (reference sequence). This CDR3 reads CSARGTVLEQFF. Written as DNA, the CDR3 is TGCAGTGCTAGAGGGACAGTCCTTGAGCAGTTCTTC.

This clonotype was counted at least ten times. V usage is TRBV24-1 and J usage is TRBJ1-4; weak D call: TRBD1 (5 bases). The CDR3 has 14 amino acids. With 7 bases removed from V and 3 bases from J, the gap between germline ends came to 11 bases. Per the germline V gene, CDR1 is KGHDR and CDR2 is SFDVKD. The CDR3 DNA sequence: TGTGCCACCAGCGCCGGGACGGCTAATGAAAAACTGTTTTTT. It encodes CATSAGTANEKLFF.

A remark on this clonotype: A read error may be the cause here, since a much bigger clone is one base away. The rearrangement uses TRBV5-1 and TRBJ2-5, with a weak D call TRBD2 (6 bases). Germline lookup yields CDR1 SGHRS and CDR2 YFSETQ. The CDR3 sequence is 14 residues long. V lost 10 bases and J 4 bases, leaving 20 bases between the germline ends. CDR3 sequence: CAGKGTGVIETQYF. The DNA of the CDR3 is TGCGCCGGCAAAGGGACTGGGGTCATAGAGACCCAGTACTTC.

There are many counts of this clonotype. The chain carries TRBV4-3 and TRBJ2-1; 9 bases map to TRBD2. Germline CDR1 reads LGHNA; CDR2 reads YSLEER. The J segment lost 10 bases and the V segment lost 1 base, leaving 14 bases of the junction unmatched. The CDR3 sequence is 17 residues long. Here the CDR3 DNA reads TGCGCCAGCAGCCAAGGTTCGAGACTAGCGGAATGGGGCGAGCAGTTCTTC. Translated: CASSQGSRLAEWGEQFF.

This clonotype was seen at least ten times. This sequence joins TRBV7-8 and TRBJ1-4; D is unresolved. Germline V gene lookup returns CDR1 SGHVS and CDR2 FQNEAQ. V was trimmed by 5 bases and J by 4 bases, leaving 8 bases between them. The CDR3 has 13 residues. The CDR3 sequence is CASSAGLNEKLFF. CDR3 DNA: TGTGCCAGCAGCGCGGGTCTTAATGAAAAACTGTTTTTT.

This clonotype is labeled medium-sized. The chain couples TRBV20-1 to TRBJ2-3; TRBD1 aligns across 7 bases. Trimming took 6 bases from V and 3 from J; bases not matched to a gene: 9. The length of the CDR3 is 14 residues. Germline V gene sequence: CDR1 DFQATT, CDR2 SNEGSKA (reference sequence). CDR3 region: CSAPSGTATDTQYF. The CDR3 region has the DNA TGCAGTGCCCCCTCAGGGACAGCGACAGATACGCAGTATTTT.

V gene TRBV7-2 combines with J gene TRBJ1-1, with D perhaps matching TRBD1 (6 bases). V was shortened by 2 bases and J by 1 base, with 20 bases between the two germline ends. The CDR3 is made up of 18 amino acids. CDR1 is SGHTA, CDR2 FQGNSA, per germline. The CDR3 protein is CASSLHPGGAGANTEAFF. For the CDR3, the DNA is TGTGCCAGCAGCTTACACCCCGGCGGGGCAGGGGCGAACACTGAAGCTTTCTTT.

On this clonotype itself: Compared with germline, one end of the junction differs, possibly owing to a read error. V and J are TRBV12-3 or TRBV12-4 and TRBJ2-2, with D unclear. The CDR3 is made up of 12 amino acids. DNA for the CDR3: TGTGTCAGCCGAGAGCACACCGGGGAGCTGTTTTTT. This translates into CVSREHTGELFF.

This clonotype was seen a few times. V and J are TRBV5-1 and TRBJ2-1; 9 bases line up with TRBD2. This CDR3 contains 16 residues. Germline V gene sequence: CDR1 SGHRS, CDR2 YFSETQ. V lost 0 bases and J lost 7; bases outside the gene matches: 8. For the CDR3, the DNA is TGCGCCAGCAGCTTGGGGGCGGGAGGGCCGCGGAATGAGCAGTTCTTC. This encodes CASSLGAGGPRNEQFF.

This clonotype was observed at least ten times. The gene calls are TRBV7-3 and TRBJ2-1, with 9 bases fitting TRBD1. V lost 2 bases and J lost 2; bases outside the gene matches: 4. Germline V gives CDR1 SGHTA, CDR2 FQGTGA. The CDR3 has 16 amino acids. The CDR3: CASSLSGTGPYNEQFF. The CDR3, as DNA: TGTGCCAGCAGCTTATCGGGGACAGGGCCCTACAATGAGCAGTTCTTC.